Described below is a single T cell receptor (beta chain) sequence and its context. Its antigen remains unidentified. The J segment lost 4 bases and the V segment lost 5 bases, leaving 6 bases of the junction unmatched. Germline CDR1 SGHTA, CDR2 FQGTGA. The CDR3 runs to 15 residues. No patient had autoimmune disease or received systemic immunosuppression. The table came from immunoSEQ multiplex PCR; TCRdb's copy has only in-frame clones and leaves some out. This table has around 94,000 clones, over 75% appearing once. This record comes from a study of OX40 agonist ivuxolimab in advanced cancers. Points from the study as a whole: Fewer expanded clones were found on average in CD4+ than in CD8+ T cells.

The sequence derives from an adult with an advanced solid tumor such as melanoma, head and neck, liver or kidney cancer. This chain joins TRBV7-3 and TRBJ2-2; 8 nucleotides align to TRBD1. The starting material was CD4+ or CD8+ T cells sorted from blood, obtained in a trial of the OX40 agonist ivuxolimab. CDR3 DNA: TGTGCCAGCAGCCCGGACAGGGAAGGCACCGGGGAGCTGTTTTTT. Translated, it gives CASSPDREGTGELFF.